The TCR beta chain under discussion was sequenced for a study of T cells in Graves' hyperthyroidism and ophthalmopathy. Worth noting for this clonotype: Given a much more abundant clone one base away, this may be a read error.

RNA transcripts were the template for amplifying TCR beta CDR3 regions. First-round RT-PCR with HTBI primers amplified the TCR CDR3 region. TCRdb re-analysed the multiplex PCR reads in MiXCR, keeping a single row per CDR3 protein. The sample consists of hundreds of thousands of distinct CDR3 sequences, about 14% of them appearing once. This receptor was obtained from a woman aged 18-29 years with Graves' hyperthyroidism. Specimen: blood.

The CDR3 nucleotides are TGTGTCAGTGCTAGAGGACTAGCGGTTAGCTCCTACAATGAGCAGTTCTTC. Its protein product is CVSARGLAVSSYNEQFF. The chain links TRBV11-2 to TRBJ2-1; 10 bases are shared with TRBD2. The CDR3 contains 17 residues. Germline CDR1 reads SGHAT; CDR2 reads FQNNGV.